These 5 T cell receptor beta chains came from one sample sequenced in a study of graft-versus-host responses after intestinal transplantation. Sequencing was performed with immunoSEQ multiplex PCR; in TCRdb, only in-frame clones are kept and a portion is missing. The data hold about 25,000 clones, with around 94% observed a single time. Here the sequenced sample was PBMCs, taken more than 29 days after intestinal transplant. These receptors were obtained from a human patient who received an intestinal transplant, so some T cells may come from the graft donor.

As regards this clone: One end of the junction varies from germline; a read error may be responsible. The chain uses TRBV6-1 and TRBJ2-5, with D possibly TRBD1 on 5 matching bases. CDR1 MNHNS and CDR2 SASEGT come from the germline V gene. This CDR3 has 13 residues. This CDR3 reads CASSPSQTAAMDF. The CDR3 nucleotides read TGTGCCAGCAGTCCGAGCCAGACAGCCGCCATGGACTTC.

The genes are TRBV7-9 and TRBJ1-2; D uncertain. The ends were cut back, 7 bases at V and 3 bases at J, with 18 bases in the middle. Germline V gene lookup returns CDR1 SEHNR and CDR2 FQNEAQ (reference sequence). The CDR3 runs 15 residues. This CDR3 is CASTSSFGSHYGYTF. The CDR3 DNA reads as TGTGCCAGCACCTCTTCCTTCGGCAGTCACTATGGCTACACCTTC.

V and J are TRBV7-2 and TRBJ2-5; D is unresolved. Trimming took 5 bases from V and 4 from J, leaving 23 bases between them. The CDR3 runs 17 residues. In germline, CDR1 is SGHTA, CDR2 FQGNSA. CDR3: CASSPTYNHWVAETQYF. CDR3 bases: TGTGCCAGCAGCCCCACGTATAATCATTGGGTAGCAGAGACCCAGTACTTC.

The V and J genes are TRBV18 and TRBJ2-7; 9 bases map to TRBD2. J was trimmed by 3 bases and V by 1 base; bases with no gene match: 7. The germline gives CDR1 KGHSH, CDR2 LQKENI. The CDR3 spans 16 residues. The CDR3 nucleotides are TGTGCCAGCTCACCACGGTGGGTAGCGGGAGACTACGAGCAGTACTTC. This sequence encodes CASSPRWVAGDYEQYF. Combining the CDR3 with reference TRBV18 and TRBJ2-7 gives the whole variable domain NAGVMQNPRHLVRRRGQEARLRCSPMKGHSHVYWYRQLPEEGLKFMVYLQKENIIDESGMPKERFSAEFPKEGPSILRIQQVVRGDSAAYFCASSPRWVAGDYEQYFGPGTRLTVT.

The chain carries TRBV5-1 and TRBJ2-7; a weak D match, TRBD2 (6 bases). Germline V gene lookup returns CDR1 SGHRS and CDR2 YFSETQ. The CDR3 length is 17 residues. The V and J ends lost 2 bases and 0 bases respectively, with 18 bases between them. The CDR3 is CASSLAVPRGLSYEQYF. The CDR3 DNA reads TGCGCCAGCAGCTTAGCTGTCCCGCGGGGCCTCTCCTACGAGCAGTACTTC.